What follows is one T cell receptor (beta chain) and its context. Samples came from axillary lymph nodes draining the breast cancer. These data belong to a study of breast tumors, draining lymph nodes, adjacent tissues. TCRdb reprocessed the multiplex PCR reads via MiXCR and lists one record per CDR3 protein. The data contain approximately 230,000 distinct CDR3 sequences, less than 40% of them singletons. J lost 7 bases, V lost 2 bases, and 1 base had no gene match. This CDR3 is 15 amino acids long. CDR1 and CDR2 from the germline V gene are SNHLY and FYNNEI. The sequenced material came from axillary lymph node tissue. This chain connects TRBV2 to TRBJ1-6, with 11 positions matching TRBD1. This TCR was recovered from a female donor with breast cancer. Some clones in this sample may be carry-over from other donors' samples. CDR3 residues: CASSERDRGNSPLHF. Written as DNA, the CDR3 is TGTGCCAGCAGTGAACGGGACAGGGGGAATTCACCCCTCCACTTT.